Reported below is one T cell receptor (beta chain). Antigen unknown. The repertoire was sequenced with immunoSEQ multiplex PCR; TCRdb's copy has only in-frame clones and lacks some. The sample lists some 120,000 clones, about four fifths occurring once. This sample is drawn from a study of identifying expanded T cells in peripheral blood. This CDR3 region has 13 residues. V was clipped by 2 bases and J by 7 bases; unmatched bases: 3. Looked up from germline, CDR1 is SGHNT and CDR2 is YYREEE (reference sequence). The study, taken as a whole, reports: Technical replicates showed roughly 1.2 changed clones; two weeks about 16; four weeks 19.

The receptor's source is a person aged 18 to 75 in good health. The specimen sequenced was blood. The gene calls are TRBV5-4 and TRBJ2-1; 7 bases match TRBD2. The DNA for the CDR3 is TGTGCCAGCAGCTTCGGCGGGGGTAATGAGCAGTTCTTC. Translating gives CASSFGGGNEQFF.